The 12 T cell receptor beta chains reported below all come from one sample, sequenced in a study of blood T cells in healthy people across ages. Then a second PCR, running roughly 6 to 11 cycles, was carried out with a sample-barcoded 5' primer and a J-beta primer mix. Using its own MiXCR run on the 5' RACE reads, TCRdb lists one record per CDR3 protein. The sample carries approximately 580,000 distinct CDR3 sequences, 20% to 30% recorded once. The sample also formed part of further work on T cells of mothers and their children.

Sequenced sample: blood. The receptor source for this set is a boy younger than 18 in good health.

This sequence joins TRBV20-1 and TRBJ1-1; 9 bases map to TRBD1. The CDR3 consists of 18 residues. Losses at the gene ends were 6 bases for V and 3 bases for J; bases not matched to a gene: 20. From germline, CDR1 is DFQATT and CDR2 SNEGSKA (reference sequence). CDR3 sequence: CSAAPIQGAGWFDTEAFF. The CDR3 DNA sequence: TGCAGTGCCGCGCCTATACAGGGGGCGGGCTGGTTTGACACTGAAGCTTTCTTT.

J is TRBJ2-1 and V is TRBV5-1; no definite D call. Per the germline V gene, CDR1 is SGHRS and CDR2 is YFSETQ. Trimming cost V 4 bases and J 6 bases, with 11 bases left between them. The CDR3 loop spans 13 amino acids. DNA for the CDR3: TGCGCCAGCAGCGCTCAGCCGAGCAATGAGCAGTTCTTC. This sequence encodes CASSAQPSNEQFF.

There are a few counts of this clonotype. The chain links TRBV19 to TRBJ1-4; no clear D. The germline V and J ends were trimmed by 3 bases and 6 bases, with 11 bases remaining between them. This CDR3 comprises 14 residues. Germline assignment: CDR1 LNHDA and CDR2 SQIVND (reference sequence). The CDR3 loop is CASSIWGGDEKLFF. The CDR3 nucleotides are TGTGCCAGTAGTATCTGGGGAGGAGATGAAAAACTGTTTTTT.

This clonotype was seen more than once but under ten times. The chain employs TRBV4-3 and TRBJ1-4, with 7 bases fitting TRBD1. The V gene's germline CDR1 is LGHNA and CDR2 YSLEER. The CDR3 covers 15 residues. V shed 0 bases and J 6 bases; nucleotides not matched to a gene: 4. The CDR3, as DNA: TGCGCCAGCAGCCAAGATTACGGACAGGATGAAAAACTGTTTTTT. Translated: CASSQDYGQDEKLFF.

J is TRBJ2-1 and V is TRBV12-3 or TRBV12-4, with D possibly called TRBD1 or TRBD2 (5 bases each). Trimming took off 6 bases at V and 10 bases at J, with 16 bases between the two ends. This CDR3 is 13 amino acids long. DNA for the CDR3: TGTGCCAGCAGCCTACTAGGGGCCGAGGAGCAGTTCTTC. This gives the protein CASSLLGAEEQFF.

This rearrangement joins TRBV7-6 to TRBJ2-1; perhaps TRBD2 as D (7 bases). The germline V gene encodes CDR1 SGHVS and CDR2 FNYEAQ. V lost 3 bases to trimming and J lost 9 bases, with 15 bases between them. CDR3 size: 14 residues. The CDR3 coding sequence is TGTGCCAGCAGCTTGGGGGGCTGGGGGGGTGAGCAGTTCTTC. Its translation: CASSLGGWGGEQFF.

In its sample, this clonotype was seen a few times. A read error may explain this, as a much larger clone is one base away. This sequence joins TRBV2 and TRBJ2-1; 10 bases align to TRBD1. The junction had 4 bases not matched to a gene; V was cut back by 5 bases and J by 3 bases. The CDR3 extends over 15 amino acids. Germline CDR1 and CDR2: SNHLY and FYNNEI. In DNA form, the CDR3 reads TGTGCCAGCAGTCCGGGACAGGGGCTCTACAATGAGCAGTTCTTC. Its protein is CASSPGQGLYNEQFF.

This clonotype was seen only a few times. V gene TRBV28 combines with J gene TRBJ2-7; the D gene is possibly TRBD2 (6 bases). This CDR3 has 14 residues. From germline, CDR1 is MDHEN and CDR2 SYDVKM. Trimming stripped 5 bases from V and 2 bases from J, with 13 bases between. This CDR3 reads CASSDRDLTYEQYF. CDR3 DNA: TGTGCCAGCAGTGACCGGGACTTGACCTACGAGCAGTACTTC.

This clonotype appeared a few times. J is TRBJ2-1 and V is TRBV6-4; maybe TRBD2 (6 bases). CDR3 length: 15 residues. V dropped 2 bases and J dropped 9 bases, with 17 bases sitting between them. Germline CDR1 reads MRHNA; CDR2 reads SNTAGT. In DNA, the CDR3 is TGTGCCAGCAGTGACAGGGGCGGAACGGGAGCTGAGCAGTTCTTC. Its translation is CASSDRGGTGAEQFF.

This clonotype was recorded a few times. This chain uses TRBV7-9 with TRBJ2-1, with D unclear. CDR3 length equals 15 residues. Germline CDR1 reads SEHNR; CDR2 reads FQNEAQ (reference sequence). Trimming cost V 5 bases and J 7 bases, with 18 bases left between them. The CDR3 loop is CASSPGQKNGNEQFF. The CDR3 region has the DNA TGTGCCAGCAGCCCAGGCCAAAAGAACGGAAATGAGCAGTTCTTC.

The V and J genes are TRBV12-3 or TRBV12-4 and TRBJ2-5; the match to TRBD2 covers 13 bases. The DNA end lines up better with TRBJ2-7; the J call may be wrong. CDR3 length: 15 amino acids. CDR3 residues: CASSPTSGGSGEQYF. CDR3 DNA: TGTGCCAGCAGTCCGACTAGCGGGGGGTCAGGCGAGCAGTACTTC.

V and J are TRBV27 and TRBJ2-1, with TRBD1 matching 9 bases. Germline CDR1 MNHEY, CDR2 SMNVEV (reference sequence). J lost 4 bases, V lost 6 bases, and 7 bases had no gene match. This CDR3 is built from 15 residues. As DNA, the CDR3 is TGTGCCAGCAGCCCGGGACAGGGAAAATACAATGAGCAGTTCTTC. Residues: CASSPGQGKYNEQFF.